The 22 T cell receptor beta chains below come from one sample, sequenced in a study of blood T cell repertoires in COVID-19. Sequencing used immunoSEQ multiplex PCR; TCRdb keeps in-frame clones, though not all of them. The table lists a few hundred thousand clones, roughly 89% of them singletons. The specimen was peripheral blood. These TCRs come from a woman in her 40s who had recovered from COVID-19.

This chain uses TRBV28 with TRBJ1-1; tentatively, D is TRBD1 (5 bases). Germline V CDR1 and CDR2: MDHEN, SYDVKM. V lost 4 bases, J lost 1 base, and 10 bases lay in between. The CDR3 spans 14 residues. The CDR3 is CASSYTRGNTEAFF. As DNA, the CDR3 is TGTGCCAGCAGTTATACAAGGGGGAACACTGAAGCTTTCTTT.

This chain links TRBV6-5 with TRBJ1-5, with D hard to call. The CDR3 spans 11 residues. Germline V gives CDR1 MNHEY, CDR2 SVGAGI. V shed 11 bases and J shed 5 bases, with 10 bases lying between them. CDR3 sequence (DNA): TGTGCCGCGAGAGGAGATCAGCCCCAGCATTTT. Its translation is CAARGDQPQHF.

This clone came up once. The chain links TRBV6-6 to TRBJ2-7, with TRBD1 matching 7 bases. This CDR3 is 12 amino acids long. CDR1 and CDR2 from the germline V gene are MNHNY and SVGAGI (reference sequence). Trimming removed 4 bases from V and 6 bases from J; junction bases left unmatched: 3. The CDR3 protein is CASSFDRVEQYV. CDR3 nucleotides: TGTGCCAGCAGTTTCGACAGGGTCGAGCAGTACGTC.

The V gene is TRBV2, the J gene TRBJ1-2, with 9 positions matching TRBD1. V trimming: 5 bases; J trimming: 7 bases; junction bases outside the gene matches: 14. Germline V lookup: CDR1 SNHLY, CDR2 FYNNEI. CDR3 length: 16 amino acids. The CDR3 DNA reads as TGTGCCAGCAGTCCAAGGGGACAGGGCTTTTTTCGTGGCTACACCTTC. Residues: CASSPRGQGFFRGYTF.

The chain joins TRBV11-2 to TRBJ2-1, with 10 bases matching TRBD2. The CDR3 has 15 residues. Germline trimming cut 3 bases from V and 3 bases from J; bases unmatched to any gene: 2. Germline CDR1 SGHAT, CDR2 FQNNGV. The CDR3: CASSLGTSDYNEQFF. CDR3 in DNA: TGTGCCAGCAGCTTGGGGACTAGCGACTACAATGAGCAGTTCTTC.

A single count supports this clone. This chain uses TRBV6-1 with TRBJ2-1; 11 positions agree with TRBD2. V was clipped by 0 bases and J by 6 bases; unmatched bases: 13. The CDR3 contains 19 residues. Germline V lookup: CDR1 MNHNS, CDR2 SASEGT. CDR3 region: CASSEALAGGYGEINEQFF. CDR3 nucleotides: TGTGCCAGCAGTGAAGCTTTAGCGGGGGGGTATGGGGAGATCAATGAGCAGTTCTTC.

V gene TRBV6-1 combines with J gene TRBJ2-6; D ambiguous. V was shortened by 3 bases and J by 3 bases, with 3 bases between the two germline ends. This CDR3 is built from 13 residues. The germline V gene encodes CDR1 MNHNS and CDR2 SASEGT. The CDR3 sequence: CASSDSGANVLTF. CDR3 DNA sequence: TGTGCCAGCAGTGATAGTGGGGCCAACGTCCTGACTTTC.

The J gene is TRBJ2-3, the V gene TRBV5-4; D gene unclear. Germline-derived CDR1 and CDR2 are SGHNT and YYREEE (reference sequence). CDR3 length equals 16 residues. V shed 4 bases and J shed 6 bases, with 21 bases lying between them. The CDR3 sequence is CASSHHPEPPSDTQYF. CDR3 in DNA: TGTGCCAGCAGCCATCATCCGGAGCCTCCTTCCGATACGCAGTATTTT.

V and J are TRBV30 and TRBJ1-2, with TRBD1 matching 7 bases. The CDR3 covers 13 residues. V shed 3 bases and J 8 bases; nucleotides not matched to a gene: 9. Germline V gene lookup returns CDR1 GTSNPN and CDR2 SVGIG (reference sequence). The CDR3 DNA sequence: TGTGCCTGGAGGTTACAGGGGAGAGAGGGCTACACCTTC. Protein: CAWRLQGREGYTF.

The genes are TRBV5-1 and TRBJ1-3, with 7 bases fitting TRBD1. The germline CDR1 and CDR2 sequences are SGHRS and YFSETQ. The CDR3 has 17 residues. The junction had 14 bases not matched to a gene; V was cut back by 8 bases and J by 0 bases. CDR3 nucleotides: TGCGCCAGTACCGTAGGAGGGGGCCCAACCTCTGGAAACACCATATATTTT. Amino acids: CASTVGGGPTSGNTIYF.

V usage is TRBV27 and J usage is TRBJ2-1, with 11 positions matching TRBD2. This CDR3 is built from 15 residues. Germline assignment: CDR1 MNHEY and CDR2 SMNVEV (reference sequence). The ends lost 7 bases at V and 4 bases at J; junction bases unmatched: 6. DNA for the CDR3: TGTGCCAGCAAGCTAGCGGGAGGTACTTACAATGAGCAGTTCTTC. Protein sequence: CASKLAGGTYNEQFF.

The chain combines TRBV5-6 with TRBJ2-5; the D gene is possibly TRBD1 (5 bases). This CDR3 region has 14 residues. Trimming left V 2 bases short and J 5 bases short, with 13 bases between. CDR1 and CDR2 from the germline V gene are SGHDT and YYEEEE. The chain's CDR3 is CASSFNSGLETQYF. CDR3 coding DNA: TGTGCCAGCAGCTTTAACTCAGGGTTGGAGACCCAGTACTTC.

J is TRBJ2-7 and V is TRBV6-2 or TRBV6-3, with D maybe TRBD2 (6 bases). V shed 0 bases and J shed 2 bases, with 11 bases lying between them. CDR1 and CDR2 (germline): MNHEY, SVGEGT. The CDR3 is made up of 15 amino acids. The CDR3 protein is CASSYSPSAAYEQYV. CDR3 nucleotide sequence: TGTGCCAGCAGTTACTCGCCTAGCGCCGCCTACGAGCAGTACGTC.

This chain links TRBV30 with TRBJ1-4, with 8 nucleotides matching TRBD1. CDR1 and CDR2 from the germline V gene are GTSNPN and SVGIG (reference sequence). The CDR3 length is 14 residues. V shed 3 bases and J 5 bases; nucleotides not matched to a gene: 5. The CDR3 nucleotides are TGTGCCTGGAGCGGCGGGACAGGCAATGAAAAACTGTTTTTT. Translated, it gives CAWSGGTGNEKLFF.

This chain uses TRBV29-1 with TRBJ2-5; the match to TRBD2 covers 9 bases. This CDR3 spans 14 amino acids. Germline CDR1 is SQVTM and CDR2 is ANQGSEA. The DNA for the CDR3 is TGCACCGCGAACCCTAGCGGGGAACAAGAGACCCAGTACTTC. The encoded protein is CTANPSGEQETQYF.

This sequence joins TRBV7-9 and TRBJ1-4; 9 nucleotides agree with TRBD1. With V trimmed by 5 bases and J by 5 bases, 6 bases remained unmatched. Germline values: CDR1 SEHNR, CDR2 FQNEAQ (reference sequence). This CDR3 comprises 15 residues. CDR3 residues: CASSPGDRENEKLFF. CDR3 bases: TGTGCCAGCAGCCCAGGGGACAGGGAGAATGAAAAACTGTTTTTT.

The table lists this clone with a count of one. The V and J genes are TRBV7-2 and TRBJ2-1, with TRBD2 matching 12 bases. CDR3 size: 16 residues. The V and J ends lost 7 bases and 1 base, in that order; junction bases with no gene match: 5. Germline CDR1 reads SGHTA; CDR2 reads FQGNSA. In nucleotides, the CDR3 is TGTGCCAGCACCCCTCTAGCGGGAGGGTCCTACAATGAGCAGTTCTTC. Translation: CASTPLAGGSYNEQFF.

CDR3 in amino acids: CASSYGTRNTEAFF. In DNA, the CDR3 is TGTGCCAGCAGTTACGGGACACGAAACACTGAAGCTTTCTTT. The chain is built from TRBV6-5 and TRBJ1-1; D is possibly TRBD1 (6 bases). CDR1 and CDR2 from the germline V gene are MNHEY and SVGAGI. The CDR3 covers 14 residues. With 2 bases removed from V and 2 bases from J, the gap between germline ends came to 9 bases.

This clone came up once. This chain connects TRBV11-2 to TRBJ1-5; TRBD1 is a possible D gene (6 bases). V was trimmed by 4 bases and J by 0 bases, leaving 10 bases between them. This CDR3 is 15 amino acids long. The germline CDR1 and CDR2 sequences are SGHAT and FQNNGV. CDR3 coding DNA: TGTGCCAGCAGCTCCGGGACACTTAGCAATCAGCCCCAGCATTTT. Translated, it gives CASSSGTLSNQPQHF. Full variable domain (outside the CDR3, taken from reference TRBV11-2 and TRBJ1-5): EAGVAQSPRYKIIEKRQSVAFWCNPISGHATLYWYQQILGQGPKLLIQFQNNGVVDDSQLPKDRFSAERLKGVDSTLKIQPAKLEDSAVYLCASSSGTLSNQPQHFGDGTRLSIL.

This clone was detected only once. The rearrangement links TRBV3-1 (or the pseudogene TRBV3-2) to TRBJ2-1; a possible D gene is TRBD2 (6 bases). The CDR3 covers 15 residues. The germline V gene encodes CDR1 LGHDT and CDR2 YNNKEL (reference sequence). V lost 0 bases to trimming and J lost 9 bases, with 15 bases between them. The CDR3 here is CASSQDQRAHGEQFF. The DNA of the CDR3 is TGTGCCAGCAGCCAAGACCAGCGGGCCCATGGTGAGCAGTTCTTC.

This chain joins TRBV28 and TRBJ1-5; 8 nucleotides align to TRBD1. This CDR3 comprises 14 residues. The J segment lost 6 bases and the V segment lost 2 bases, leaving 3 bases of the junction unmatched. From germline, CDR1 is MDHEN and CDR2 SYDVKM. CDR3 loop: CASSLRDRTQPQHF. The CDR3 coding sequence is TGTGCCAGCAGTTTAAGGGACAGGACTCAGCCCCAGCATTTT.

J is TRBJ2-1 and V is TRBV7-9, with TRBD2 matching 13 bases. J gave up 6 bases and V 5 bases, and 10 bases lay outside the gene matches. The CDR3 totals 17 residues. CDR1 SEHNR and CDR2 FQNEAQ come from the germline V gene (reference sequence). CDR3 region: CASSPLLLAGGRNEQFF. The CDR3 bases are TGTGCCAGCAGCCCCCTCCTACTAGCGGGAGGGCGCAATGAGCAGTTCTTC.